One sample yielded the 7 T cell receptor beta chains listed below, sequenced in a study of blood T cell repertoires in COVID-19. Data came from immunoSEQ multiplex PCR; TCRdb stores just in-frame clones and leaves some out. The sample shows approximately 200,000 clones, nearly 90% of them seen only once. The source material was PBMCs or T cells enriched from blood (not recorded which). The receptors were gathered from a man aged 25-45 years who had recovered from COVID-19.

The V gene is TRBV9, the J gene TRBJ2-7; 7 nucleotides line up with TRBD2. CDR3 size: 15 residues. Trimming took 2 bases from V and 6 from J; bases not matched to a gene: 11. From germline, CDR1 is SGDLS and CDR2 YYNGEE. The CDR3 loop is CASSVSGRETLEQYF. CDR3 nucleotide sequence: TGTGCCAGCAGCGTTAGCGGGCGGGAAACCCTCGAGCAGTACTTC.

This rearrangement joins TRBV30 to TRBJ1-2; 7 bases map to TRBD1. Per the germline V gene, CDR1 is GTSNPN and CDR2 is SVGIG (reference sequence). The CDR3 length is 14 residues. Trimming took 4 bases from V and 0 from J; bases not matched to a gene: 5. The CDR3 loop is CAWNRDRANYGYTF. The CDR3, as DNA: TGTGCCTGGAACCGGGACAGAGCTAACTATGGCTACACCTTC.

The chain combines TRBV7-2 with TRBJ1-4, with D possibly TRBD1 on 6 matching bases. V lost 3 bases and J 0 bases, leaving 14 bases between the germline ends. Germline V gene data show CDR1 as SGHTA and CDR2 as FQGNSA. CDR3 length: 17 amino acids. This CDR3 is CASSLYTGSATNEKLFF. The CDR3, as DNA: TGTGCCAGCAGCTTGTATACAGGGAGTGCAACTAATGAAAAACTGTTTTTT.

The chain couples TRBV18 to TRBJ2-1; no firm D call. The CDR3 runs 13 residues. CDR1 and CDR2 from the germline V gene are KGHSH and LQKENI. With 6 bases removed from V and 2 bases from J, the gap between germline ends came to 8 bases. The CDR3 loop reads CASSLYPYNEQFF. CDR3 in DNA: TGTGCCAGCTCCCTCTATCCCTACAATGAGCAGTTCTTC.

The V and J genes are TRBV18 and TRBJ1-1; possible D gene TRBD1, 6 bases. The ends were cut back, 4 bases at V and 4 bases at J, with 10 bases in the middle. The V gene's germline CDR1 is KGHSH and CDR2 LQKENI. The CDR3 covers 13 residues. CDR3 sequence: CASSQGQPTEAFF. The CDR3 DNA reads as TGTGCCAGCTCACAAGGACAGCCCACTGAAGCTTTCTTT.

This chain joins TRBV25-1 and TRBJ2-7; possible D gene TRBD1, 5 bases. The CDR3 is 15 residues long. V lost 1 base, J lost 5 bases, and 15 bases lay in between. Per germline, CDR1 MGHDK and CDR2 SYGVNS. The CDR3 reads CASSEFRTNMNEQYF. For the CDR3, the DNA is TGTGCCAGCAGTGAATTTAGGACAAATATGAACGAGCAGTACTTC.

The chain employs TRBV9 and TRBJ1-6; unclear D gene. Germline-derived CDR1 and CDR2 are SGDLS and YYNGEE. The CDR3 spans 15 residues. V was pared by 0 bases and J by 6 bases, with 10 bases between. The CDR3: CASSVGQAANSPLHF. The DNA for the CDR3 is TGTGCCAGCAGCGTAGGGCAGGCCGCTAATTCACCCCTCCACTTT.